The rows below give T cell receptor beta chains drawn from one sample of a study of radiotherapy plus CTLA-4 blockade in lung cancer. The repertoire was sequenced with immunoSEQ multiplex PCR; TCRdb's copy has only in-frame clones and lacks some. The sample records about 82,000 clones, around 72% being singletons. The sample consisted of peripheral blood, taken from a patient treated with radiotherapy plus ipilimumab. The origin of the receptors is a human donor with non-small cell lung cancer that progressed on radiotherapy plus ipilimumab. CDR3s include the opening cysteine and the closing phenylalanine or tryptophan. A D gene is named only where the DNA matches it firmly. Some rows mark clone size as missing; the rest say once, few, many or name a class of expanded clone.

v_gene,d_gene,abundance,j_gene,CDR3aa,CDR3nt
TRBV15,TRBD2,-,TRBJ2-5,CATSRFSGGQETQYF,TGTGCCACCAGCAGATTTAGCGGGGGCCAAGAGACCCAGTACTTC
TRBV9,-,once,TRBJ2-1,CASSPGLPLNEQFF,TGTGCCAGCAGCCCGGGCCTCCCACTTAATGAGCAGTTCTTC
TRBV7-2,-,-,TRBJ1-1,CASRVHPGTEAFF,TGTGCCAGCAGGGTCCACCCGGGCACTGAAGCTTTCTTT
TRBV30,-,few,TRBJ1-6,CAWSVDRSYNSPLHF,TGTGCCTGGAGTGTGGACCGCTCCTATAATTCACCCCTCCACTTT
TRBV6-5,TRBD1,-,TRBJ2-7,CASSFTGTGLLEQYF,TGTGCCAGCAGTTTCACCGGGACAGGGCTCTTAGAGCAGTACTTC
TRBV5-1,-,-,TRBJ2-1,CASRTELADINEQFF,TGCGCCAGCAGGACGGAACTAGCAGATATCAATGAGCAGTTCTTC
TRBV25-1,-,-,TRBJ2-5,CASSGTGYQETQYF,TGTGCCAGCAGTGGTACAGGTTACCAAGAGACCCAGTACTTC
TRBV5-1,TRBD2,-,TRBJ2-1,CASSRNSGSSYNEQFF,TGCGCCAGCAGCCGAAATAGCGGGAGTTCCTACAATGAGCAGTTCTTC
TRBV7-3,TRBD2,many,TRBJ2-1,CASSLSSSGNEQFF,TGTGCCAGCAGCTTAAGTTCTAGCGGCAATGAGCAGTTCTTC
TRBV10-1,-,-,TRBJ2-1,CASSLYGPQSDEQFF,TGCGCCAGCAGCCTTTATGGCCCTCAAAGCGATGAGCAGTTCTTC
TRBV6-5,-,-,TRBJ2-1,CASTINSYNEQFF,TGTGCCAGCACTATAAACTCCTACAATGAGCAGTTCTTC
TRBV7-2,-,-,TRBJ2-2,CASSQRGPANTGELFF,TGTGCCAGCAGCCAACGGGGCCCCGCGAACACCGGGGAGCTGTTTTTT
TRBV6-6,-,-,TRBJ2-1,CASSPGLTGNEQFF,TGTGCCAGCAGTCCCGGACTCACGGGGAATGAGCAGTTCTTC